This record looks at one TCR beta chain sequence and its context. These data come from a study of T cell responses to AZD1222 COVID-19 vaccine. This CDR3 comprises 11 residues. CDR1 MGHDK and CDR2 SYGVNS come from the germline V gene. V lost 8 bases, J lost 4 bases, and 8 bases lay in between. Produced via immunoSEQ multiplex PCR; TCRdb's table is partial and in-frame only. The repertoire has approximately 200,000 clones, about 94% of them found once; the top ten carry 1.7%. The rearrangement joins TRBV25-1 to TRBJ1-2, with D unclear. This sequence was found in an adult who received the MenACWY meningococcal vaccine as a control. Sequencing used peripheral blood, obtained 28 days after the second dose of the MenACWY control vaccine. The CDR3 is CASRGFYGYTF. The DNA of the CDR3 is TGTGCCAGCCGGGGTTTCTATGGCTACACCTTC.